This TCR beta chain came from a study of blood T cells in healthy people across ages. Regarding the study as a whole: Across samples, TCR beta diversity tracked strongly with naive T cell percentage. Diversity was higher, and naive CD4+ cells more numerous, in long-lived donors than in aged donors. Investigators treated diversity estimates from one million T cells as underestimates.

For the second PCR, which ran for 7 to 11 cycles, a sample-barcoded 5' primer and a J-beta primer mix were used. Every molecule of cDNA carried a tag from a template-switch adaptor with 12 random nucleotides. TCRdb independently ran MiXCR on the 5' RACE reads; one entry per CDR3 protein. The sample shows roughly 570,000 distinct CDR3 sequences, roughly a quarter of them seen only once. V was pared by 6 bases and J by 0 bases, with 14 bases between. The CDR3 is 15 residues long. As for this clonotype: Its antigen is unidentified.

The genes are TRBV12-3 or TRBV12-4 and TRBJ1-2; D is uncertain. The sample comprised blood. The receptor was derived from a woman aged 70-85 years in good health. The chain's CDR3 is CASSQHRTANYGYTF. CDR3 DNA sequence: TGTGCCAGCAGCCAACACCGGACCGCTAACTATGGCTACACCTTC.